The 2 T cell receptor beta chains below come from one sample, sequenced in a study of cytomegalovirus exposure and HLA in healthy donors (dated by TCRdb to 2016 to 2017). Receptors were amplified or captured by the immunoSEQ multiplex PCR assay. For the multiplex PCR, a mixture combining 60 forward primers for TCR Vbeta segments and 13 reverse primers for TCR Jbeta segments was used. This immuneACCESS table, as held by TCRdb, lists in-frame sequences with V and J called but not all clones. Of the missing ones, under half trace to an unresolved V gene in checked studies; the others have no known cause. The sample data list more than 65,000 clones, and 60% to 80% of these were observed just once. The ten largest clonotypes hold about 6% of the sample. Material for sequencing was PBMCs. These TCRs come from a woman aged 50 to 60 in good health and CMV-seropositive.

V usage is TRBV7-8 and J usage is TRBJ1-2, with no clear D. The length of the CDR3 is 14 residues. V was clipped by 5 bases and J by 2 bases, with 12 bases between them. The V gene's germline CDR1 is SGHVS and CDR2 FQNEAQ. The CDR3 bases are TGTGCCAGCAGCGGTGGAGCGGAGAACTATGGCTACACCTTC. It codes for CASSGGAENYGYTF.

This chain connects TRBV2 to TRBJ1-1; tentatively, D is TRBD1 (5 bases). Germline V gene data show CDR1 as SNHLY and CDR2 as FYNNEI. Trimming took 7 bases from V and 7 from J, leaving 10 bases between them. The CDR3 is 11 amino acids. The CDR3, as DNA: TGTGCCAGCAAAAGACAGCTTGAAGCTTTCTTT. Encoded protein: CASKRQLEAFF. Combining the CDR3 with reference TRBV2 and TRBJ1-1 gives the whole variable domain EPEVTQTPSHQVTQMGQEVILRCVPISNHLYFYWYRQILGQKVEFLVSFYNNEISEKSEIFDDQFSVERPDGSNFTLKIRSTKLEDSAMYFCASKRQLEAFFGQGTRLTVV.